This T cell receptor (beta chain) was recovered during a study of blood T cell repertoires in COVID-19. Study-level information: COVID-19 samples collected from the United States, Italy and Spain covered acute and convalescent phases.

TCRdb keeps only in-frame clones here, not all; method: immunoSEQ multiplex PCR. The table includes about 62,000 clones, roughly 80% detected once. The CDR3 runs to 13 residues. What was sequenced was peripheral blood. The J gene is TRBJ2-2, the V gene TRBV21-1; the table names TRBD2, a call not compared with the DNA. TRBV21-1 represents a pseudogene. The receptor comes from a woman in her forties or fifties with active or convalescent COVID-19. CDR3 nucleotide sequence: TGTGCCAGCAGCAGCTACTGTCCCGGGGAGCTGTTTTTT. Its protein is CASSSYCPGELFF.